The entry below describes one T cell receptor beta chain. The target of this receptor is not known. No base quality values were provided; no much bigger clone lies one nucleotide off. TCRbeta CDR3 regions were amplified from genomic DNA by means of the immunoSEQ Assay, a bias-controlled multiplex PCR. The source study handled its data this way. The number of nucleated cells in each sample was estimated from the amplification of reference gene primers within the assay. Sequence reads were collapsed and filtered to measure the absolute abundance of every unique TCRbeta CDR3 rearrangement. For each sample, productive Simpson clonality was calculated as the square root of Simpson's diversity index across productive rearrangements. Here the immuneACCESS table is served through TCRdb, limited to in-frame sequences with V and J called. Missing clones are a known gap in these copies; in checked studies unresolved V genes cover under half, and the rest lacks a known reason. V, J and clone size were drawn from that table, and D and trimming were deduced from the DNA. For this sample the table gives 100,000 or so clones, of which 75% to 90% were detected only once. The leading ten clones occupy under 8% of the sample.

Whole blood was collected in K2EDTA tubes by collaborating institutions according to the institutions' own protocols. For TCRbeta analysis, collaborators shipped samples in one of three forms: frozen whole blood, isolated PBMCs, or DNA extracted from either of those sample types. This entry comes from a study of blood T cell repertoires in COVID-19 (dated by TCRdb to the early 2020s). Study-level background: Samples covering the acute and convalescent phases of COVID-19 were provided by collaborators in the United States, Italy and Spain. The prospective study material was composed of cDNA or gDNA derived from T cells, B-cell-depleted T cells, or PBMCs. The dataset comprised deeply sampled blood TCRbeta repertoires from subjects exposed to, actively infected with, or recovered from COVID-19. The repertoires were released in a freely available public database intended as a resource for research on the immune response to SARS-CoV-2. Samples were obtained from the ongoing ImmuneRACE study (first 160 participants) and from over 1,000 subjects provided by 6 global collaborators. A de-identified subject ID, COVID-19 status, age in years and sex were almost always included in the sample metadata. Where available, HLA class I and class II types were obtained from metadata supplied by the sample provider rather than from assay-based typing. The paper as a whole reports these results and caveats: The quantity of clinical and demographic metadata differed by source and by participant and was supplied without curation.

Relative to germline, V is 5 bases shorter and J is 2 bases shorter, with 12 bases between their ends. Via the germline V gene, CDR1 is SGHAT and CDR2 FQNNGV. Taken from cysteine to phenylalanine, the CDR3 has 14 residues. Left in the record is the CDR3 DNA by itself, 42 bases read in frame from the first base. Sequencing input: peripheral blood. The receptor was derived from a man aged 55 to 70 with acute or convalescent COVID-19. The V gene is TRBV11-2 and the J gene is TRBJ1-1; the D gene cannot be named for sure. The CDR3 protein sequence reads: CASSTRGINTEAFF. The DNA is TGTGCCAGCAGCACCCGGGGAATAAACACTGAAGCTTTCTTT.